The rows below give T cell receptor beta chains drawn from one sample of a study of response to subunit inactivated influenza vaccine. From the RT-PCR reads, TCRdb called clonotypes with MiXCR, one entry per CDR3 protein. Of 500,000 to 600,000 distinct CDR3 sequences listed, 15% to 20% were seen once; the top ten hold over 2.5%. Sequenced material: CD4+ T cells sorted from PBMCs, taken less than 30 months after vaccination. The receptors were sampled from a man aged 45 to 70 who received an inactivated influenza vaccine. CDR3s include the opening cysteine and the closing phenylalanine or tryptophan. Each record gives: J gene, V gene, clone size, D gene, CDR3 protein, CDR3 DNA. The D gene is left open where the match is weak. Clone size appears in some rows only: once, few, many, or a class for an expanded clone.

TRBJ1-1,TRBV12-3/TRBV12-4,NA,NA,CASSWDPDWGEAFF,TGTGCCAGCAGTTGGGACCCCGATTGGGGCGAAGCTTTCTTT
TRBJ2-1,TRBV12-3/TRBV12-4,NA,NA,CASRLGSRSEQFF,TGTGCCAGCAGGCTAGGGAGCCGTAGTGAGCAGTTCTTC
TRBJ2-7,TRBV4-1,NA,TRBD1,CASSQESMGTGSYEQYF,TGCGCCAGCAGCCAAGAGTCTATGGGGACAGGGTCCTACGAGCAGTACTTC
TRBJ1-1,TRBV7-2,few,NA,CATAWGGVNTEAFF,TGTGCCACCGCGTGGGGGGGAGTTAACACTGAAGCTTTCTTT
TRBJ1-4,TRBV24-1,NA,NA,CATRGYTGTTNEKLFF,TGTGCCACCAGAGGGTACACCGGAACAACTAATGAAAAACTGTTTTTT
TRBJ1-2,TRBV20-1,many,NA,CSASHTEFLYGYTF,TGCAGTGCTAGCCATACAGAGTTTCTCTATGGCTACACCTTC
TRBJ1-3,TRBV30,NA,NA,CAGSVAIPGNTIYF,TGTGCCGGGAGTGTGGCAATTCCTGGAAACACCATATATTTT
TRBJ1-5,TRBV20-1,few,TRBD1,CSATDRGRQPQHF,TGCAGTGCAACTGACAGGGGGCGTCAGCCCCAGCATTTT
TRBJ2-2,TRBV5-1,NA,TRBD2,CASNKPGLAGEGELFF,TGCGCCAGCAACAAACCGGGACTAGCGGGAGAAGGGGAGCTGTTTTTT
TRBJ2-1,TRBV6-1,few,TRBD2,CASNQLAGGHEQFF,TGTGCCAGCAACCAACTAGCGGGGGGACATGAGCAGTTCTTC
TRBJ1-1,TRBV7-2,few,NA,CASSRGGVGRKTEAFF,TGTGCCAGCAGCCGCGGGGGGGTAGGTCGGAAGACTGAAGCTTTCTTT
TRBJ2-4,TRBV2,NA,TRBD1,CASSEEGTGGNIQYF,TGTGCCAGCAGTGAGGAAGGGACAGGGGGCAACATTCAGTACTTC
TRBJ2-1,TRBV20-1,NA,TRBD2,CSASPAGLYNEQFF,TGCAGTGCTAGTCCAGCGGGGCTTTACAATGAGCAGTTCTTC
TRBJ2-3,TRBV7-9,many,NA,CASSSGYSTDTQYF,TGTGCCAGCAGCTCCGGTTATAGCACAGATACGCAGTATTTT
TRBJ1-1,TRBV6-2/TRBV6-3,many,TRBD1,CASSYPQGAEAFF,TGTGCCAGCAGTTACCCCCAGGGGGCTGAAGCTTTCTTT